Listed below are T cell receptor beta chains from one sample, sequenced in a study of regulatory T cells in long-lasting Graves disease. TCRdb called the multiplex PCR reads again in MiXCR, with one record for every CDR3 protein. The sample carries under 500,000 distinct CDR3 sequences, around 20% recorded once. Sequenced here: peripheral blood mononuclear cells (PBMCs), sampled when the disease was refractory, from a patient treated with antithyroid drugs. The source is a female donor with Graves disease. The CDR3 runs from the conserved cysteine through the conserved F or W. The order of the fields is V gene, D gene, clone size, J gene, CDR3 protein, CDR3 DNA. A D gene is named only where the DNA matches it firmly. Size tells how often a clone was seen (once, few, many) or the class of an expanded clone, and some rows leave it out.

v_call: TRBV4-1
d_call: -
clone_size: -
j_call: TRBJ1-2
cdr3_aa: CASSQDIRGGYTF
cdr3_nt: TGCGCCAGCAGCCAAGATATACGGGGCGGCTACACCTTC

v_call: TRBV7-6
d_call: -
clone_size: many
j_call: TRBJ1-5
cdr3_aa: CASSTTNQPQHF
cdr3_nt: TGTGCCAGCAGCACGACCAATCAGCCCCAGCATTTT

v_call: TRBV10-3
d_call: TRBD1
clone_size: -
j_call: TRBJ2-5
cdr3_aa: CATAGGETQYF
cdr3_nt: TGTGCCACGGCAGGGGGAGAGACCCAGTACTTC

v_call: TRBV19
d_call: TRBD1
clone_size: few
j_call: TRBJ1-6
cdr3_aa: CASSIDRGQLSRNSPLHF
cdr3_nt: TGTGCCAGTAGTATAGACCGGGGACAGCTGAGCAGGAATTCACCCCTCCACTTT

v_call: TRBV3-1
d_call: TRBD2
clone_size: many
j_call: TRBJ2-5
cdr3_aa: CASRGLAGGLLETQYF
cdr3_nt: TGTGCCAGCAGAGGACTAGCGGGAGGGCTCTTAGAGACCCAGTACTTC

v_call: TRBV2
d_call: -
clone_size: -
j_call: TRBJ1-6
cdr3_aa: CASKHQAYNSPLHF
cdr3_nt: TGTGCCAGCAAGCACCAGGCCTATAATTCACCCCTCCACTTT

v_call: TRBV19
d_call: TRBD1
clone_size: few
j_call: TRBJ1-5
cdr3_aa: CASSIGAWDRNQPQHF
cdr3_nt: TGTGCCAGTAGTATTGGTGCATGGGACAGAAATCAGCCCCAGCATTTT

v_call: TRBV4-2
d_call: -
clone_size: few
j_call: TRBJ2-7
cdr3_aa: CASSQEFGRSYEQYF
cdr3_nt: TGTGCCAGCAGCCAAGAATTCGGCCGGTCCTACGAGCAGTACTTC

v_call: TRBV6-2/TRBV6-3
d_call: -
clone_size: -
j_call: TRBJ2-5
cdr3_aa: CASMRLDLQETQYF
cdr3_nt: TGTGCCAGCATGAGACTAGACCTCCAAGAGACCCAGTACTTC

v_call: TRBV24-1
d_call: -
clone_size: many
j_call: TRBJ2-7
cdr3_aa: CATSEQGYEQYF
cdr3_nt: TGTGCCACCAGTGAACAGGGATACGAGCAGTACTTC

v_call: TRBV6-2/TRBV6-3
d_call: TRBD1
clone_size: -
j_call: TRBJ1-5
cdr3_aa: CASRPGGAGNQPQHF
cdr3_nt: TGTGCCAGCAGACCAGGGGGCGCAGGCAATCAGCCCCAGCATTTT

v_call: TRBV10-3
d_call: TRBD2
clone_size: -
j_call: TRBJ2-1
cdr3_aa: CAISDTTSGRIYNEQFF
cdr3_nt: TGTGCCATCAGTGACACGACTAGCGGGCGGATTTACAATGAGCAGTTCTTC

v_call: TRBV6-6
d_call: -
clone_size: -
j_call: TRBJ2-2
cdr3_aa: CASSYSTEGSTGELFF
cdr3_nt: TGTGCCAGCAGTTACTCGACGGAAGGCTCCACCGGGGAGCTGTTTTTT

v_call: TRBV12-3/TRBV12-4
d_call: -
clone_size: few
j_call: TRBJ2-7
cdr3_aa: CASSLTGKYEQYF
cdr3_nt: TGTGCCAGCAGTTTAACAGGGAAGTACGAGCAGTACTTC

v_call: TRBV28
d_call: -
clone_size: few
j_call: TRBJ2-1
cdr3_aa: CASSYTRQRRHEQFF
cdr3_nt: TGTGCCAGCAGCTATACCCGACAGCGAAGGCATGAGCAGTTCTTC

v_call: TRBV6-2/TRBV6-3
d_call: -
clone_size: many
j_call: TRBJ1-5
cdr3_aa: CASSYSSASNQPQHF
cdr3_nt: TGTGCCAGCAGTTACTCCTCGGCGAGCAATCAGCCCCAGCATTTT

v_call: TRBV7-8
d_call: -
clone_size: -
j_call: TRBJ1-5
cdr3_aa: CASSPGRQSNQPQHF
cdr3_nt: TGTGCCAGCAGCCCTGGGCGGCAGAGCAATCAGCCCCAGCATTTT

v_call: TRBV11-2
d_call: -
clone_size: few
j_call: TRBJ2-7
cdr3_aa: CASSLDYGGYEQYF
cdr3_nt: TGTGCCAGCAGCTTAGATTACGGGGGTTACGAGCAGTACTTC

v_call: TRBV29-1
d_call: -
clone_size: -
j_call: TRBJ2-7
cdr3_aa: CSVGSGASYEQYF
cdr3_nt: TGCAGCGTAGGATCAGGGGCTTCCTACGAGCAGTACTTC

v_call: TRBV7-2
d_call: TRBD2
clone_size: many
j_call: TRBJ2-5
cdr3_aa: CASSLDRGVPSGGQYF
cdr3_nt: TGTGCCAGCAGCTTAGATCGGGGGGTTCCCTCGGGTGGCCAGTACTTC

v_call: TRBV7-2
d_call: -
clone_size: -
j_call: TRBJ1-1
cdr3_aa: CASSPGRIVNTEAFF
cdr3_nt: TGTGCCAGCAGCCCCGGACGGATCGTCAACACTGAAGCTTTCTTT

v_call: TRBV12-3/TRBV12-4
d_call: TRBD1
clone_size: -
j_call: TRBJ2-3
cdr3_aa: CASSSWDRGTTDTQYF
cdr3_nt: TGTGCCAGCAGTTCCTGGGACAGGGGTACCACAGATACGCAGTATTTT

v_call: TRBV6-5
d_call: -
clone_size: -
j_call: TRBJ2-7
cdr3_aa: CASSWEREQYF
cdr3_nt: TGTGCCAGCAGTTGGGAGCGCGAGCAGTACTTC